This T cell receptor (beta chain) was observed in a study of shared clonotypes between healthy human individuals. CDR1 and CDR2 (germline): MDHEN, SYDVKM. The CDR3 covers 14 residues. V lost 5 bases and J lost 0, with 8 bases in between. As regards this clone: Its target is unknown.

Using immunoSEQ multiplex PCR, the repertoire was profiled, and TCRdb retains in-frame clones only, with some absent. This table has fewer than 850,000 clones, 72% appearing once. Broader study findings: Collection of samples was limited to blood; tissue repertoires likely differ.

This clonotype originated in a woman in her twenties or thirties in good health. Sequencing was done on a sample of memory CD4+ T cells sorted from blood. Sample subset: CD45RA-negative fraction. The genes are TRBV28 and TRBJ1-5; D remains unclear. The CDR3 DNA follows: TGTGCCAGCAGTCAGTTCCATAGCAATCAGCCCCAGCATTTT. Translation gives CASSQFHSNQPQHF.